These T cell receptor beta chains were read from a single sample in a study of blood T cells in healthy people across ages. TCRdb re-called the 5' RACE reads with MiXCR, one entry per CDR3 protein. The table lists some 1.4 million distinct CDR3 sequences, roughly 40% of them singletons. Sequencing used blood. Source of these receptors: a woman aged 18 to 35 in good health. The conserved cysteine and the conserved F or W are not part of the CDR3 here. Fields, in order: CDR3 protein, clone size, V gene, J gene. Clone sizes are given selectively: once, few, many, or a class where the clone is expanded.

ASSFNSPNTEAF,.,TRBV27,TRBJ1-1
ASSQEGGGAQETQY,.,TRBV4-1,TRBJ2-5
ASSVGLRTDTQY,few,TRBV5-1,TRBJ2-3
SAPPARGDTNYGYT,few,TRBV20-1,TRBJ1-2
SVDFDLMEQF,few,TRBV29-1,TRBJ2-1
SARFPGLNTDTQY,.,TRBV20-1,TRBJ2-3
ASSPDGGGDDNEQY,.,TRBV14,.
SASSSSLAYEQF,.,TRBV20-1,TRBJ2-1
ASSQEGVSSYNEQF,.,TRBV3-1,TRBJ2-1
ASRIAGGPFNEQY,.,TRBV7-2,TRBJ2-5
SARAEINQPQH,.,TRBV20-1,TRBJ1-5
ASSVSGAGPGYT,.,TRBV9,TRBJ1-2
ASSFLIQGQFGETQY,.,TRBV7-9,TRBJ2-5
ASSTGLALYTEQF,.,TRBV7-3,TRBJ2-1
ASSQTLGFPYEQY,few,TRBV6-5,TRBJ2-7
ASSINSGGAYTQY,.,TRBV5-1,TRBJ2-4
ASSQAETEVRYEQY,.,TRBV4-1,.
ASSYGGAGVNEQF,once,TRBV6-5,TRBJ2-1
AGALESTDTQY,.,TRBV2,TRBJ2-3
ASSQERATGELF,.,TRBV3-1,TRBJ2-2
ATSDDISRRRGTYEQY,.,TRBV24-1,TRBJ2-7
ASSPRQGLYEQY,few,TRBV6-1,TRBJ2-7